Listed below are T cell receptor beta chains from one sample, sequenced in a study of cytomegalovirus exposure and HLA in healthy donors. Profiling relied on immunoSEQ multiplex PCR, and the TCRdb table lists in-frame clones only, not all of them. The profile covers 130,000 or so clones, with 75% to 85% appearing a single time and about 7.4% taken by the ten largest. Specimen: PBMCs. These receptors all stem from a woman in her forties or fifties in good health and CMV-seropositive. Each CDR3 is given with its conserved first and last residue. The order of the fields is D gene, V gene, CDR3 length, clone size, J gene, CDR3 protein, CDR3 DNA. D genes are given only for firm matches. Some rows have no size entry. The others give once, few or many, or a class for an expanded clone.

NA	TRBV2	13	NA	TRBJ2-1	CASRPGSYNEQFF	TGTGCCAGCAGACCGGGATCCTACAATGAGCAGTTCTTC
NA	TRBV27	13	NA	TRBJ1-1	CASSVALGTEAFF	TGTGCCAGCAGTGTGGCCCTCGGGACTGAAGCTTTCTTT
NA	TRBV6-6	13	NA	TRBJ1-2	CASSLFGDYGYTF	TGTGCCAGCAGTTTATTCGGAGACTATGGCTACACCTTC
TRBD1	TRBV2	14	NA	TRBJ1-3	CASSVDRAGNTIYF	TGTGCCAGCAGTGTGGACAGGGCTGGAAACACCATATATTTT
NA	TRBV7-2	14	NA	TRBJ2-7	CASSYVTGSYEQYF	TGTGCCAGCAGCTATGTGACAGGATCCTACGAGCAGTACTTC
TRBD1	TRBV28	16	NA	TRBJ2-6	CASTPGQFSGANVLTF	TGTGCCAGCACCCCGGGACAGTTCTCTGGGGCCAACGTCCTGACTTTC
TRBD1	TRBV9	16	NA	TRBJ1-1	CASSVTGLQATSEAFF	TGTGCCAGCAGCGTGACAGGGCTGCAGGCCACGTCTGAAGCTTTCTTT
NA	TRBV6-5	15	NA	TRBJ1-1	CASSYSIWANTEAFF	TGTGCCAGCAGTTACTCGATATGGGCGAACACTGAAGCTTTCTTT
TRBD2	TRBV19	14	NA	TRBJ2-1	CASSSGTSWAEQFF	TGTGCCAGTAGCTCCGGGACTAGCTGGGCTGAGCAGTTCTTC
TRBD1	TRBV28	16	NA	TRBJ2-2	CASSFTSDRGPGELFF	TGTGCCAGCAGTTTCACCTCCGACAGGGGCCCCGGGGAGCTGTTTTTT
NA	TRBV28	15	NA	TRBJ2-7	CASSSLGSSSYEQYF	TGTGCCAGCAGTTCCCTCGGGTCGAGCTCCTACGAGCAGTACTTC
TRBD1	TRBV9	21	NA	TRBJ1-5	CASMRAYYLPPTGRFRQPQHF	TGTGCCAGCATGAGGGCTTATTACCTTCCTCCGACAGGGAGGTTTAGACAGCCCCAGCATTTT
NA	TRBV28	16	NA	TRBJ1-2	CACSLPGTTSNYGYTF	TGTGCCTGCAGTTTACCGGGGACAACTTCAAACTATGGCTACACCTTC
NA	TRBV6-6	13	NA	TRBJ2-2	CASSPTYTGELFF	TGTGCCAGCAGTCCGACTTACACCGGGGAGCTGTTTTTT
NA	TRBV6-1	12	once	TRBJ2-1	CASSGSGLEQFF	TGTGCCAGCAGTGGAAGCGGACTCGAGCAGTTCTTC
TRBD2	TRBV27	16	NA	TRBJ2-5	CASSLGLAGTQETQYF	TGTGCCAGCAGTTTGGGACTAGCGGGTACCCAAGAGACCCAGTACTTC
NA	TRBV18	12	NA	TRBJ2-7	CASSPSSYEQYF	TGTGCCAGCTCGCCGAGCTCCTACGAGCAGTACTTC
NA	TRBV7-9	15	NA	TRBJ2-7	CASSLRGDSSYEQYF	TGTGCCAGCAGCTTAAGGGGTGATAGCTCCTACGAGCAGTACTTC
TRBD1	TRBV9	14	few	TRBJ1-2	CASSSGTGLNGYTF	TGTGCCAGCAGCTCCGGGACAGGGCTGAATGGCTACACCTTC
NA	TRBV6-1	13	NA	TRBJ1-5	CASSDGRNQPQHF	TGTGCCAGCAGTGATGGCAGAAATCAGCCCCAGCATTTT
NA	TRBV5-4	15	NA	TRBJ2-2	CASSPDEGYTGELFF	TGTGCCAGCAGCCCGGACGAGGGCTACACCGGGGAGCTGTTTTTT
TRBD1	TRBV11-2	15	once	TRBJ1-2	CASSFGQGALYGYTF	TGTGCCAGCAGCTTCGGACAGGGGGCGTTATATGGCTACACCTTC
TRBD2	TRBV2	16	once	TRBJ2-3	CASRGLAGGPTDTQYF	TGTGCCAGCAGGGGACTAGCGGGAGGGCCAACAGATACGCAGTATTTT
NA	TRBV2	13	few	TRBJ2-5	CASSWTQQETQYF	TGTGCCAGCAGTTGGACACAGCAAGAGACCCAGTACTTC
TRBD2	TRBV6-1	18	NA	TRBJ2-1	CASSERSEVSSGDYEQFF	TGTGCCAGCAGTGAACGGTCTGAAGTAAGTAGCGGGGACTATGAGCAGTTCTTC
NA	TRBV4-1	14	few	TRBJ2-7	CASSQDSSNYEQYF	TGCGCCAGCAGCCAAGACTCCTCGAACTACGAGCAGTACTTC
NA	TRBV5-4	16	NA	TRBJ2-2	CASTSTEEGNTGELFF	TGTGCCAGCACCTCTACCGAGGAGGGCAACACCGGGGAGCTGTTTTTT
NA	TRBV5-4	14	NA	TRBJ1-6	CASSLWYPDSPLHF	TGTGCCAGCAGCTTGTGGTATCCAGATTCACCCCTCCACTTT
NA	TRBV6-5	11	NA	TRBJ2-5	CASSYRETQYF	TGTGCCAGCAGTTATCGGGAGACCCAGTACTTC
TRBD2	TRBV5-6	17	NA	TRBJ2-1	CASSDTSGSIPYNEQFF	TGTGCCAGCAGCGACACTAGCGGGAGTATCCCCTACAATGAGCAGTTCTTC
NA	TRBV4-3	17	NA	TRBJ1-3	CASSQESQGFTGNTIYF	TGCGCCAGCAGCCAAGAGTCGCAGGGGTTCACGGGAAACACCATATATTTT
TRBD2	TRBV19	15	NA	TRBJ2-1	CASSPGTSDYNEQFF	TGTGCCAGTAGTCCCGGGACTAGCGATTACAATGAGCAGTTCTTC
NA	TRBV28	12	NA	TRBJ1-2	CASSLQGRGYTF	TGTGCCAGCAGTTTGCAGGGGCGAGGCTACACCTTC
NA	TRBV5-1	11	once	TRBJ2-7	CASSWGDEQYF	TGCGCCAGCAGCTGGGGGGACGAGCAGTACTTC
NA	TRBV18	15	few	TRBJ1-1	CASSLIGQPNTEAFF	TGTGCCAGCTCACTAATTGGACAGCCGAACACTGAAGCTTTCTTT